This T cell receptor (beta chain) originates from a study of OX40 agonist ivuxolimab in advanced cancers. About the research overall: Patients in the trial were receiving intravenous ivuxolimab every 2 weeks, at doses of 0.01 to 10 mg/kg.

The table came from immunoSEQ multiplex PCR; TCRdb's copy has only in-frame clones and leaves some out. The data show about 48,000 clones, with 83% seen just once and over 1% held by the top ten. Baseline, cycle 4 day 1, and cycle 7 day 1 were the blood sampling points. Worth noting for this clone: What it binds is unknown.

Findings and limits, study-wide: Clonal expansion by week 6 occurred in CD4+ and CD8+ blood T cells (at 0.1 to 3.0 mg/kg).

Germline trimming cut 2 bases from V and 4 bases from J; bases unmatched to any gene: 10. The CDR3 covers 17 residues. Germline CDR1 and CDR2: MNHNS and SASEGT. The material was CD4+ or CD8+ T cells sorted from blood, obtained in a trial of the OX40 agonist ivuxolimab. The receptor was isolated from an adult with an advanced solid tumor such as melanoma, head and neck, liver or kidney cancer. The chain carries TRBV6-1 and TRBJ1-4; 7 bases line up with TRBD1. This CDR3 is CASSEWGTGAVNEKLFF. The CDR3 bases are TGTGCCAGCAGTGAATGGGGAACAGGGGCGGTTAATGAAAAACTGTTTTTT.